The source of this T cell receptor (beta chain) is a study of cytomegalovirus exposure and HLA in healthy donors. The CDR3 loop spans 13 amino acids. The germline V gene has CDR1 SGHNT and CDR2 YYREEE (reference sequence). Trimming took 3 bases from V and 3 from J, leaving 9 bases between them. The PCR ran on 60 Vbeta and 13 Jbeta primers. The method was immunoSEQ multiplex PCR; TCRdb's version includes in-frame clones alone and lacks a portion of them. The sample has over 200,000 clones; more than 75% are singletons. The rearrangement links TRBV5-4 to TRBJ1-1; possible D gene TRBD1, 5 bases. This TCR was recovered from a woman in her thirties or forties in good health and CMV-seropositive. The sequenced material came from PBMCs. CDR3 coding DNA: TGTGCCAGCAGCTCGACAGAATACACTGAAGCTTTCTTT. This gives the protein CASSSTEYTEAFF.